This TCR beta chain was captured by sequencing in a study of T cell responses to AZD1222 COVID-19 vaccine. Germline CDR1 reads SEHNR; CDR2 reads FQNEAQ (reference sequence). The V gene end was trimmed by 5 bases and the J gene end by 3 bases; junction bases not matched to a gene: 6. The CDR3 totals 15 residues. Findings and limits, study-wide: Only five or six individuals given AZD1222 were seropositive at baseline. The study found Spike-specific TCR breadth and depth rose after two AZD1222 doses.

On this clone itself: What it recognizes is unknown.

This table comes from immunoSEQ multiplex PCR, and its TCRdb copy is limited to in-frame clones, with some not included. The sample lists roughly 190,000 clones; roughly 90% were seen once. The chain is built from TRBV7-9 and TRBJ1-2; TRBD1 aligns across 10 bases. The sequence came from an adult in good health. The sample here was peripheral blood, taken on day 0 of AZD1222 vaccination. The CDR3 here is CASSLGGQGDYGYTF. The CDR3 nucleotides read TGTGCCAGCAGCCTAGGAGGACAGGGGGACTATGGCTACACCTTC.